This entry lists 5 T cell receptor beta chains sequenced from one sample in a study of cytomegalovirus exposure and HLA in healthy donors. PCR was performed using 60 Vbeta and 13 Jbeta primers. TCRdb's copy holds only in-frame clones and misses some; the assay was immunoSEQ multiplex PCR. Among roughly 180,000 clones, around 74% were seen once, and the ten largest hold just under 3%. Sequenced input: PBMCs. These TCRs come from a male donor in good health and CMV-seronegative.

The V gene is TRBV6-6, the J gene TRBJ2-5; D possibly corresponds to TRBD2 (6 bases). CDR1 MNHNY and CDR2 SVGAGI come from the germline V gene (reference sequence). V gave up 7 bases and J gave up 1 base, with 10 bases separating them. This CDR3 has 13 residues. CDR3 protein: CASTQRVQETQYF. CDR3 DNA sequence: TGTGCCAGCACGCAGCGGGTCCAAGAGACCCAGTACTTC.

The chain carries TRBV6-6 and TRBJ1-1; D gene unclear. Trimming removed 2 bases at V and 3 bases at J, with 4 bases between. The germline CDR1 and CDR2 sequences are MNHNY and SVGAGI (reference sequence). CDR3 length equals 12 residues. The CDR3 region has the DNA TGTGCCAGCAGTTACCCGGACACTGAAGCTTTCTTT. Encoded protein: CASSYPDTEAFF.

The chain carries TRBV27 and TRBJ1-5, with no clear D. The CDR3 covers 12 residues. Per germline, CDR1 MNHEY and CDR2 SMNVEV (reference sequence). The V end lost 5 bases, the J end lost 4 bases, and 6 bases lay between the germline ends. This CDR3 is CASSASNQPQHF. As DNA, the CDR3 is TGTGCCAGCAGTGCGAGTAATCAGCCCCAGCATTTT.

The chain combines TRBV19 with TRBJ2-4, with TRBD1 as a possible D gene (6 bases). The CDR3 length is 14 residues. The V end was cut by 7 bases, the J end by 0 bases, with 10 bases between. In germline, CDR1 is LNHDA, CDR2 SQIVND (reference sequence). CDR3 loop: CASKDSVAKNIQYF. The CDR3 nucleotides read TGTGCCAGTAAGGACAGTGTAGCCAAAAACATTCAGTACTTC.

The CDR3 nucleotides are TGTGCCAGCAGCTTAGTTTCAGGGGACGAAAAACTGTTTTTT. Translation: CASSLVSGDEKLFF. V gene TRBV7-6 combines with J gene TRBJ1-4, with a possible D match to TRBD1 (6 bases). The CDR3 totals 14 residues. Germline CDR1 and CDR2: SGHVS and FNYEAQ. The V end lost 1 base, the J end lost 8 bases, and 11 bases lay between the germline ends.